Listed here are 23 T cell receptor beta chains from one sample, sequenced in a study of CD8 T cells in ankylosing spondylitis. One entry per CDR3 protein results from TCRdb running MiXCR on the 5' RACE reads. The sample has 210,000 or so distinct CDR3 sequences, 25% to 30% seen once. The sample comprised blood, either unsorted or a sorted T cell fraction (not recorded which). The source of these receptors is a male donor with ankylosing spondylitis or in good health (not recorded which).

The V and J genes are TRBV20-1 and TRBJ2-5; unclear D gene. Germline CDR1 is DFQATT and CDR2 is SNEGSKA (reference sequence). Trimming shortened V by 3 bases and J by 3 bases, and 8 bases separated the two germline ends. CDR3 size: 12 residues. In DNA form, the CDR3 reads TGCAGTGCTAGTGGGCAGGAAGAGACCCAGTACTTC. This codes for CSASGQEETQYF.

The chain uses TRBV6-5 and TRBJ2-7, with D perhaps matching TRBD1 (7 bases). The V end was cut by 5 bases, the J end by 7 bases, with 21 bases between. Per germline, CDR1 MNHEY and CDR2 SVGAGI. This CDR3 has 15 residues. The CDR3, as DNA: TGTGCCAGCAGTCACGGGCAGGGGGGACCTACGGAGCAGTACTTC. Encoded protein: CASSHGQGGPTEQYF.

At least ten counts were recorded for this clonotype. This chain links TRBV20-1 with TRBJ2-7, with D unclear. V was pared by 0 bases and J by 3 bases, with 18 bases between. Germline V CDR1 and CDR2: DFQATT, SNEGSKA (reference sequence). The CDR3 runs 16 residues. The CDR3 here is CSARDKYGGPNYEQYF. The CDR3 region has the DNA TGCAGTGCTAGAGATAAATACGGCGGCCCGAACTACGAGCAGTACTTC.

The chain couples TRBV18 to TRBJ2-1, with TRBD1 matching over 9 bases. CDR1 is KGHSH, CDR2 LQKENI, per germline. The CDR3 has 14 residues. J lost 5 bases, V lost 5 bases, and 4 bases had no gene match. This CDR3 reads CASSARQGDNEQFF. The CDR3 DNA sequence: TGTGCCAGCTCAGCTAGACAGGGGGACAATGAGCAGTTCTTC. Together with reference TRBV18 and TRBJ2-1, the CDR3 gives the full variable domain: NAGVMQNPRHLVRRRGQEARLRCSPMKGHSHVYWYRQLPEEGLKFMVYLQKENIIDESGMPKERFSAEFPKEGPSILRIQQVVRGDSAAYFCASSARQGDNEQFFGPGTRLTVL.

This clonotype was seen ten or more times. V gene TRBV5-1 combines with J gene TRBJ1-5; possibly TRBD1 for D (5 bases). V lost 0 bases to trimming and J lost 7 bases, with 8 bases between them. The CDR3 has 13 amino acids. Germline loops: CDR1 SGHRS, CDR2 YFSETQ. CDR3 sequence (DNA): TGCGCCAGCAGCTTGGGGGGGGACCAGCCCCAGCATTTT. Encoded protein: CASSLGGDQPQHF.

This clonotype was detected many times. The CDR3 protein is CSARATPQETQYF. The DNA for the CDR3 is TGCAGTGCTAGAGCTACACCTCAAGAGACCCAGTACTTC. V usage is TRBV20-1 and J usage is TRBJ2-5; D is unclear. The CDR3 is 13 residues long. Germline assignment: CDR1 DFQATT and CDR2 SNEGSKA (reference sequence). The germline V and J ends were trimmed by 1 base and 2 bases, with 8 bases remaining between them.

V usage is TRBV20-1 and J usage is TRBJ2-7; D remains unclear. V was pared by 0 bases and J by 3 bases, with 6 bases between. Germline lookup yields CDR1 DFQATT and CDR2 SNEGSKA (reference sequence). The CDR3 runs 12 residues. In DNA, the CDR3 is TGCAGTGCTAGAGATCAGGTCTACGAGCAGTACTTC. It yields the protein CSARDQVYEQYF.

This sequence joins TRBV5-4 and TRBJ1-1; D is perhaps TRBD1 (5 bases). Germline values: CDR1 SGHNT, CDR2 YYREEE (reference sequence). The CDR3 extends over 16 amino acids. V lost 4 bases, J lost 3 bases, and 19 bases lay in between. This CDR3 is CASSPGRGRLDTEAFF. The CDR3 nucleotides are TGTGCCAGCAGCCCTGGAAGGGGAAGGTTGGACACTGAAGCTTTCTTT.

In its sample, this clonotype was seen many times. The genes are TRBV20-1 and TRBJ1-1; 8 bases are a match to TRBD1. Per the germline V gene, CDR1 is DFQATT and CDR2 is SNEGSKA (reference sequence). V was clipped by 3 bases and J by 10 bases; unmatched bases: 13. This CDR3 is built from 14 residues. Here the CDR3 reads CSARQGAATAGAFF. The DNA of the CDR3 is TGCAGTGCTAGGCAGGGGGCGGCCACCGCTGGAGCTTTCTTT.

This clonotype was seen a handful of times. The chain joins TRBV18 to TRBJ2-7; D gene uncertain. The CDR3 is 14 amino acids. The germline gives CDR1 KGHSH, CDR2 LQKENI. Between the trimmed V and J ends, which lost 5 bases and 6 bases, there was a span of 17 bases. The CDR3 sequence is CASSATQLGSEQYF. The CDR3 nucleotides read TGTGCCAGCTCAGCGACGCAATTAGGTAGCGAGCAGTACTTC. The full variable domain, with the rest looked up from reference TRBV18 and TRBJ2-7, is NAGVMQNPRHLVRRRGQEARLRCSPMKGHSHVYWYRQLPEEGLKFMVYLQKENIIDESGMPKERFSAEFPKEGPSILRIQQVVRGDSAAYFCASSATQLGSEQYFGPGTRLTVT.

This clonotype was detected many times. The chain carries TRBV12-3 or TRBV12-4 and TRBJ2-7; D perhaps matches TRBD1 (6 bases). The length of the CDR3 is 15 residues. The V end was cut by 5 bases, the J end by 2 bases, with 16 bases between. The CDR3 nucleotides are TGTGCCAGCAGTGCCCAGACAGGACGACCCTACGAGCAGTACTTC. Protein product: CASSAQTGRPYEQYF.

This clonotype was found many times. The chain has TRBV12-3 or TRBV12-4 and TRBJ2-1, with D perhaps matching TRBD2 (6 bases). V lost 6 bases and J 5 bases, leaving 17 bases between the germline ends. The CDR3 is 15 residues long. DNA for the CDR3: TGTGCCAGCAGCTGGACCGGGACTGGCAACAATGAGCAGTTCTTC. It codes for CASSWTGTGNNEQFF.

This clonotype was detected many times. This rearrangement joins TRBV5-1 to TRBJ1-2, with 7 nucleotides matching TRBD1. Germline CDR1 SGHRS, CDR2 YFSETQ. This CDR3 is built from 14 residues. Trimming at V came to 4 bases and at J to 6 bases, leaving 9 bases not matched to a gene. CDR3 amino acids: CASSRDSHGDGYTF. DNA of the CDR3: TGCGCCAGCAGCCGGGACAGCCACGGGGATGGCTACACCTTC.

In its sample, this clonotype was seen many times. This chain links TRBV4-2 with TRBJ1-1, with 8 bases lining up with TRBD1. Unmatched junction bases numbered 7, after V lost 0 bases and J lost 7 bases. In germline, CDR1 is LGHNA, CDR2 YNFKEQ. The CDR3 has 15 residues. The DNA for the CDR3 is TGTGCCAGCAGCCAAGATCCAGGGGGCATAGGTGAAGCTTTCTTT. Translating it yields CASSQDPGGIGEAFF.

This clonotype was seen repeatedly, ten times or more. The chain has TRBV6-1 and TRBJ2-1, with D perhaps TRBD2 (5 bases). Trimming pared 6 bases from V and 0 bases from J, leaving 12 bases between. Germline CDR1 and CDR2: MNHNS and SASEGT. This CDR3 spans 15 amino acids. CDR3 sequence: CASSNLAGSYNEQFF. The CDR3 DNA is TGTGCCAGCAGCAACCTAGCCGGCTCCTACAATGAGCAGTTCTTC.

This chain links TRBV20-1 with TRBJ1-6; 7 positions match TRBD1. This CDR3 region has 16 residues. The germline gives CDR1 DFQATT, CDR2 SNEGSKA (reference sequence). The trim removed 6 bases at V and 5 bases at J, leaving 13 bases unmatched. The CDR3 sequence: CSAKNRGKGNNSPLHF. CDR3 nucleotide sequence: TGCAGTGCCAAAAACAGGGGTAAAGGGAATAATTCACCCCTCCACTTT.

This clonotype was picked up many times. The chain recombines TRBV5-1 with TRBJ2-7, with no clear D. The V end was cut by 2 bases, the J end by 1 base, with 7 bases between. Per the germline V gene, CDR1 is SGHRS and CDR2 is YFSETQ. The CDR3 loop spans 13 amino acids. The CDR3 coding sequence is TGCGCCAGCAGCTTTACAATGTCCTACGAGCAGTACTTC. As protein: CASSFTMSYEQYF.

This clonotype was seen many times. The rearrangement links TRBV7-2 to TRBJ1-2, with D hard to call. V gave up 5 bases and J gave up 3 bases, with 4 bases separating them. Per germline, CDR1 SGHTA and CDR2 FQGNSA. The CDR3 loop spans 11 amino acids. In DNA, the CDR3 is TGTGCCAGCAGCCGGGACTATGGCTACACCTTC. Its protein product is CASSRDYGYTF.

The chain combines TRBV29-1 with TRBJ2-3; D call uncertain. V dropped 0 bases and J dropped 6 bases, with 7 bases sitting between them. The CDR3 spans 12 residues. CDR1 is SQVTM and CDR2 is ANQGSEA in the germline V gene. The CDR3 loop reads CSVEDLRDTQYF. The CDR3 bases are TGCAGCGTTGAAGATCTACGCGATACGCAGTATTTT.

A few counts support this clonotype. The V and J genes are TRBV10-3 and TRBJ2-5, with D unresolved. V dropped 4 bases and J dropped 5 bases, with 5 bases sitting between them. Germline V CDR1 and CDR2: ENHRY, SYGVKD. CDR3 length: 11 amino acids. CDR3 in DNA: TGTGCCATCAGTGTGAGGGAGACCCAGTACTTC. Translation gives CAISVRETQYF.

The chain recombines TRBV6-1 with TRBJ2-7; D possibly matches TRBD1 or TRBD2 (6 bases each). Trimming left V 9 bases short and J 6 bases short, with 21 bases between. The CDR3 length is 14 residues. The germline V gene has CDR1 MNHNS and CDR2 SASEGT. This CDR3 is CASQVGGASREQYF. CDR3 coding DNA: TGTGCCAGTCAGGTCGGGGGCGCCTCCCGCGAGCAGTACTTC.

At least ten counts were recorded for this clonotype. V usage is TRBV10-3 and J usage is TRBJ1-5, with a possible D match to TRBD1 (6 bases). Deletions cut 4 bases from V and 7 bases from J, with 11 bases between. CDR3 length: 13 amino acids. Looked up from germline, CDR1 is ENHRY and CDR2 is SYGVKD. As DNA, the CDR3 is TGTGCCATCAGTGTCTCAGGGGACCAGCCCCAGCATTTT. It is translated as CAISVSGDQPQHF.

This clonotype was seen ten or more times. The rearrangement links TRBV4-1 to TRBJ2-7; the D gene is possibly TRBD1 (6 bases). Between the trimmed V and J ends, which lost 0 bases and 6 bases, there was a span of 12 bases. Germline V CDR1 and CDR2: MGHRA, YSYEKL. The CDR3 loop spans 14 amino acids. DNA of the CDR3: TGCGCCAGCAGCCAAGACCCACAGGGTGGCGAGCAGTACTTC. Protein sequence: CASSQDPQGGEQYF.